Below, one T cell receptor beta chain is given with its context. The sample contains more than one DNA sequence encoding this CDR3. Naive CD8 cells, CD45RO-negative and positively selected for CCR7, excluded terminally differentiated effector memory CD45RA+ cells. This sample was included in a study of shared clonotypes between healthy human individuals. V lost 3 bases to trimming and J lost 1 base; unmatched junction nucleotides: 0. The CDR3 is made up of 12 amino acids. Per the germline V gene, CDR1 is SQVTM and CDR2 is ANQGSEA. TCRdb keeps only in-frame clones here, not all; method: immunoSEQ multiplex PCR. This table holds millions of clones, about 92% found once.

This chain joins TRBV29-1 and TRBJ2-7; 7 nucleotides align to TRBD1. The TCR originated in a man between 18 and 35 years old in good health. Some clones in this sample may be carry-over from other donors' samples. Sequenced material: naive CD8+ T cells from PBMCs. CDR3 sequence (DNA): TGCAGCGTTGAGGACAGGTCCTACGAGCAGTACTTC. As protein: CSVEDRSYEQYF.